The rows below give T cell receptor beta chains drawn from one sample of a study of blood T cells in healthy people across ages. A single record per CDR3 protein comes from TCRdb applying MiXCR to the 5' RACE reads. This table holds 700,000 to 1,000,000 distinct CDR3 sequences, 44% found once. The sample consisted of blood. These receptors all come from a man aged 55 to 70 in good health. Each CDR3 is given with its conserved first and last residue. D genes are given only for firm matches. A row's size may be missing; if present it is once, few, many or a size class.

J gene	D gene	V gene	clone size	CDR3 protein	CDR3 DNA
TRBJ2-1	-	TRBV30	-	CAWSSGPSSYNEQFF	TGTGCCTGGAGCTCCGGGCCCAGCTCCTACAATGAGCAGTTCTTC
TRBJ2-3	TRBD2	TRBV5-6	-	CASSLMGLEQSDTQYF	TGTGCCAGCAGCTTGATGGGACTAGAGCAGTCAGATACGCAGTATTTT
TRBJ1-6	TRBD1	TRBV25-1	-	CASTQTGINSPLHF	TGTGCCAGCACCCAGACAGGGATTAATTCACCCCTCCACTTT
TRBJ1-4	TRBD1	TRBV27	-	CASSPTLTGMGEKLFF	TGTGCCAGCAGTCCCACCTTGACAGGGATGGGGGAAAAACTGTTTTTT
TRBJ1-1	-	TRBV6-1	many	CASSQGSMNTEAFF	TGTGCCAGCAGTCAAGGATCCATGAACACTGAAGCTTTCTTT
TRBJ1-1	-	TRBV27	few	CASSQGIVTEAFF	TGTGCCAGCAGCCAGGGTATAGTAACTGAAGCTTTCTTT
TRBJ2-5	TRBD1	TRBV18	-	CASSPDRGGTQYF	TGTGCCAGCTCACCTGACAGGGGGGGGACCCAGTACTTC
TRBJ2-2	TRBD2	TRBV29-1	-	CSVGATSGNTGELFF	TGCAGCGTTGGTGCGACTAGCGGGAACACCGGGGAGCTGTTTTTT
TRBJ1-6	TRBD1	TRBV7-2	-	CASSSMDRENSPLHF	TGTGCCAGCAGCTCCATGGACAGGGAAAATTCACCCCTCCACTTT
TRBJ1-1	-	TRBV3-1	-	CASSQVPNEAFF	TGTGCCAGCAGCCAAGTACCCAATGAAGCTTTCTTT
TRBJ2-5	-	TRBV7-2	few	CASSLLLSQETQYF	TGTGCCAGCAGCTTACTACTATCCCAAGAGACCCAGTACTTC
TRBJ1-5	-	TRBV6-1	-	CASSGTEASNQPQHF	TGTGCCAGCAGTGGGACAGAGGCTAGCAATCAGCCCCAGCATTTT
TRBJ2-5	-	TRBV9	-	CASSVGGGTGHQETQYF	TGTGCCAGCAGCGTGGGGGGTGGGACGGGCCACCAAGAGACCCAGTACTTC
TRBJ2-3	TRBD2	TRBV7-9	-	CASSPRGATSGVNTQYF	TGTGCCAGCAGCCCCCGAGGGGCGACTAGCGGGGTGAATACGCAGTATTTT
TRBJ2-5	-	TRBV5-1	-	CTSSLVPGETQYF	TGCACCAGCAGCTTGGTCCCGGGGGAGACCCAGTACTTC
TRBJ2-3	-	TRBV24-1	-	CATSDNRVVTDTQYF	TGTGCCACCAGTGACAACAGGGTAGTGACAGATACGCAGTATTTT
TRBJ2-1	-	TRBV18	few	CASSPVTGLYNEQFF	TGTGCCAGCTCACCTGTGACAGGCCTTTACAATGAGCAGTTCTTC
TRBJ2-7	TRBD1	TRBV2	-	CASRNRDSSYEQYF	TGTGCCAGCAGAAACCGGGACAGCTCCTACGAGCAGTACTTC
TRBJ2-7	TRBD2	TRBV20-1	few	CSATLAGAYEQYF	TGCAGTGCGACTTTAGCGGGGGCCTACGAGCAGTACTTC
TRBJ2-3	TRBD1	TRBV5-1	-	CATRQGPNTDTQYF	TGCGCCACCCGACAGGGGCCTAACACAGATACGCAGTATTTT
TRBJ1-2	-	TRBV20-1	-	CSASTLNVGANYGYTF	TGCAGTGCTAGCACCCTCAACGTTGGGGCTAACTATGGCTACACCTTC
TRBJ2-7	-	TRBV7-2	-	CASSLRAAGAYEQYF	TGTGCCAGCAGCTTACGCGCCGCAGGGGCCTACGAGCAGTACTTC
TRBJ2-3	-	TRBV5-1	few	CASRPAGDPGTDTQYF	TGCGCCAGCAGACCGGCGGGCGATCCGGGCACAGATACGCAGTATTTT
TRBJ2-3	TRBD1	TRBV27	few	CASSWTGVRTDTQYF	TGTGCCAGCAGTTGGACAGGGGTGAGGACAGATACGCAGTATTTT
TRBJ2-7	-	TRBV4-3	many	CASSQGTGRYEQYF	TGCGCCAGCAGCCAAGGAACGGGCCGTTACGAGCAGTACTTC
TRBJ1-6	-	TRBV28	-	CASKGTTGNSPLHF	TGTGCCAGCAAAGGAACGACGGGAAATTCACCCCTCCACTTT
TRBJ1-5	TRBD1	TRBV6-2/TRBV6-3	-	CANRPLRGRDQPQHF	TGTGCCAACAGACCACTCAGGGGGCGCGATCAGCCCCAGCATTTT
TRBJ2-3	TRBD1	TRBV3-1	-	CASSPYAGGVTDTQYF	TGTGCCAGCAGCCCCTACGCAGGGGGAGTCACAGATACGCAGTATTTT
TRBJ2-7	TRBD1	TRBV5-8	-	CASSERTGYYEQYF	TGTGCCAGCAGCGAAAGGACAGGGTACTACGAGCAGTACTTC
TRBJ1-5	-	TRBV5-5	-	CASSLIARDVGPQHF	TGTGCCAGCAGCTTGATAGCTCGGGACGTCGGACCCCAGCATTTT
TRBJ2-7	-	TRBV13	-	CASSLSRRGAYEQYF	TGTGCCAGCAGCTTGAGCCGACGGGGGGCTTACGAGCAGTACTTC
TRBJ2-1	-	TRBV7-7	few	CASSLGLGVYNEQFF	TGTGCTAGCAGCTTGGGGCTCGGGGTCTACAATGAGCAGTTCTTC
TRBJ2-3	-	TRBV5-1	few	CASSLSMGSTDTQYF	TGCGCCAGCAGCTTGTCCATGGGTAGCACAGATACGCAGTATTTT
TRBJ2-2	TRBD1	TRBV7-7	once	CASSSTGGSGGELFF	TGTGCTAGCAGCTCGACAGGGGGCTCGGGCGGGGAGCTGTTTTTT
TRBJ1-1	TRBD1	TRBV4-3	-	CASSQTGAEAFF	TGCGCCAGCAGCCAGACAGGGGCTGAAGCTTTCTTT
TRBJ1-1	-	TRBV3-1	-	CASSQVSGSHTEAFF	TGTGCCAGCAGCCAAGTAAGCGGGTCCCACACTGAAGCTTTCTTT
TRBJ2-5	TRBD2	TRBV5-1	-	CASSLGLAGGTFGTQYF	TGCGCCAGCAGCTTGGGACTAGCGGGGGGTACTTTTGGGACCCAGTACTTC
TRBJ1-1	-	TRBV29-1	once	CGVAPQNTEAFF	TGCGGCGTTGCTCCTCAGAACACTGAAGCTTTCTTT
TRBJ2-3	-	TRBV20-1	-	CSAGEDTQYF	TGCAGTGCAGGGGAGGATACGCAGTATTTT
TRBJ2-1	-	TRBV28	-	CASSHVYNEQFF	TGTGCCAGCAGCCACGTATACAATGAGCAGTTCTTC
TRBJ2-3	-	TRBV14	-	CASSRQIQGVRADTQYF	TGTGCCAGCAGCCGACAAATACAGGGCGTTAGAGCAGATACGCAGTATTTT
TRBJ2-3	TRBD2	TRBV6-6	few	CASTTSGGATDTQYF	TGTGCCAGCACCACTAGCGGGGGGGCTACAGATACGCAGTATTTT
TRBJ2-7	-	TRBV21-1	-	CASSKEGHTYEQYF	TGTGCCAGCAGCAAAGAGGGACACACCTACGAGCAGTACTTC
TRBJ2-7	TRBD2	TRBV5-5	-	CASSLAGPGGYEQYF	TGTGCCAGCAGCTTGGCCGGACCGGGAGGGTACGAGCAGTACTTC
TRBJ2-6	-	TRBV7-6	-	CASSLGPQPGSGANVLTF	TGTGCCAGCAGCTTAGGCCCTCAGCCTGGCTCTGGGGCCAACGTCCTGACTTTC
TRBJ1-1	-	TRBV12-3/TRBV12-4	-	CASSLPRARPNTEAFF	TGTGCCAGCAGTTTACCCAGGGCACGCCCGAACACTGAAGCTTTCTTT
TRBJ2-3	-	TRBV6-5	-	CASRMGRGADTQYF	TGTGCCAGCCGCATGGGGAGAGGAGCAGATACGCAGTATTTT
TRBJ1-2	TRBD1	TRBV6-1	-	CASSDGQGVYGYTF	TGTGCCAGCAGTGACGGACAGGGCGTCTATGGCTACACCTTC
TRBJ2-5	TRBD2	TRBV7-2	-	CASSLLGGIEPQYF	TGTGCCAGCAGCTTACTGGGGGGGATAGAACCCCAGTACTTC
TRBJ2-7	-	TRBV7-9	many	CASSLDASYEQYF	TGTGCCAGCAGCTTAGATGCCTCCTACGAGCAGTACTTC
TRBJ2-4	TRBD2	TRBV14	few	CASSDRGAGGQYF	TGTGCCAGCAGCGACCGAGGAGCGGGGGGACAGTACTTC
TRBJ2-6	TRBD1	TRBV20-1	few	CSAKDRAPSGANVLTF	TGCAGTGCTAAGGACAGGGCACCCTCTGGGGCCAACGTCCTGACTTTC
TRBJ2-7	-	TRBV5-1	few	CASSLAEGGLTYEQYF	TGCGCCAGCAGCTTGGCCGAGGGGGGCCTGACCTACGAGCAGTACTTC